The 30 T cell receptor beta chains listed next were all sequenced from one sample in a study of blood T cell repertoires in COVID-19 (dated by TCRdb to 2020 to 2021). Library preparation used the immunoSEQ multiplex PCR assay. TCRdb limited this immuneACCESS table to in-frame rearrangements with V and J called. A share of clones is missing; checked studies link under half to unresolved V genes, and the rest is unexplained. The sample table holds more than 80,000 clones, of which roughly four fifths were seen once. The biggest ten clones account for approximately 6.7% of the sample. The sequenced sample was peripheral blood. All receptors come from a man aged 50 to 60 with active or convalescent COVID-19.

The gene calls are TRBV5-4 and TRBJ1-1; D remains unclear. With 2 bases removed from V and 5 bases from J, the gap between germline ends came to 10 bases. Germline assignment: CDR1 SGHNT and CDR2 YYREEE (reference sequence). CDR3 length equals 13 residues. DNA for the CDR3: TGTGCCAGCAGCTTACGAACGGGGACTGAAGCTTTCTTT. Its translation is CASSLRTGTEAFF.

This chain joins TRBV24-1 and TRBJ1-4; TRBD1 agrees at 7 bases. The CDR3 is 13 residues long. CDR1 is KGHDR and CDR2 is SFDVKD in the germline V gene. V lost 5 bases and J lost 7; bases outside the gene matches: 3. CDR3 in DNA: TGTGCCACCAGTGCCGGGACAGTTGAAAAACTGTTTTTT. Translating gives CATSAGTVEKLFF.

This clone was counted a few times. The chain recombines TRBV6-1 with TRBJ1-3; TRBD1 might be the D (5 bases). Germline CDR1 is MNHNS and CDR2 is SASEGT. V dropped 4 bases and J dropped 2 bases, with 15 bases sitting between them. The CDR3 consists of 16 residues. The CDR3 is CASSAVQGGAGNTIYF. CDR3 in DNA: TGTGCCAGCAGTGCCGTCCAGGGTGGGGCTGGAAACACCATATATTTT.

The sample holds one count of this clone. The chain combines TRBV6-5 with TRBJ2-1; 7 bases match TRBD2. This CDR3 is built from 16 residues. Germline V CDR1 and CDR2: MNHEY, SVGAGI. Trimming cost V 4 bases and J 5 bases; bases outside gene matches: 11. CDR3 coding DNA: TGTGCCAGCAGTTCCGCTGGGGGGGGGACCCACAATGAGCAGTTCTTC. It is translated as CASSSAGGGTHNEQFF.

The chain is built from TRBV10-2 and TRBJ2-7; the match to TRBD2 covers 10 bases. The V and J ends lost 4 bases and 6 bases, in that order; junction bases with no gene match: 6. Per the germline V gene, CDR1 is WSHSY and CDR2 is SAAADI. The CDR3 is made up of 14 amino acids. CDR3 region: CASSGASGGPEQYV. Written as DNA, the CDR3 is TGCGCCAGCAGTGGGGCTAGCGGGGGTCCCGAGCAGTACGTC.

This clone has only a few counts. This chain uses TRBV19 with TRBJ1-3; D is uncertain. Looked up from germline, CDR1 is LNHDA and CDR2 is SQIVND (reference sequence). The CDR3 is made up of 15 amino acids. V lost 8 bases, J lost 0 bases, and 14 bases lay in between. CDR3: CASRDAGNSGNTIYF. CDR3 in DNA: TGTGCCAGTCGAGACGCGGGTAACTCTGGAAACACCATATATTTT.

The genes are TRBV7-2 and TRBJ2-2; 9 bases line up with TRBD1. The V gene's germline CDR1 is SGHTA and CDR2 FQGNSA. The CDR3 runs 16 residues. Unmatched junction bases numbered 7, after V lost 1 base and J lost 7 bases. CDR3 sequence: CASSLDGTGSFGELFF. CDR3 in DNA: TGTGCCAGCAGCTTAGACGGGACAGGGTCCTTCGGGGAGCTGTTTTTT.

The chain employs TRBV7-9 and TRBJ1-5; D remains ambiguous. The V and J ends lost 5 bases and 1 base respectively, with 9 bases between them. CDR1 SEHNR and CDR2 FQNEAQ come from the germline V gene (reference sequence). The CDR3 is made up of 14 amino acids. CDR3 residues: CASSLEGSNQPQHF. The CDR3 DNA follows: TGTGCCAGCAGCCTTGAGGGAAGCAATCAGCCCCAGCATTTT.

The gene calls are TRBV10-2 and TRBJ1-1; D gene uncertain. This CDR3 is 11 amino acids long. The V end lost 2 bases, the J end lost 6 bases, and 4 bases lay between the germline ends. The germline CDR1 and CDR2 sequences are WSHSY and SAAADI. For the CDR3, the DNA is TGCGCCAGCAGTGAGAGCGCTGAAGCTTTCTTT. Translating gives CASSESAEAFF.

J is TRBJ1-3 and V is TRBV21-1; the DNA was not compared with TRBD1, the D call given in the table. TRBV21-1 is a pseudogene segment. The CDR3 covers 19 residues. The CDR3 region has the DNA TGTGCCAGCAGCGAAGGGAGGGGACAGGGACTTTACTCTGGAAACACCATATATTTT. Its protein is CASSEGRGQGLYSGNTIYF.

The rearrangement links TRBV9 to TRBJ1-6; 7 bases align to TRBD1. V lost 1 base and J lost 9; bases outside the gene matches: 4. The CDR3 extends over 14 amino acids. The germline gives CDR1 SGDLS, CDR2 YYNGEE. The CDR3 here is CASSVRDSGSPLHF. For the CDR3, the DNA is TGTGCCAGCAGCGTAAGGGACAGCGGTTCACCCCTCCACTTT.

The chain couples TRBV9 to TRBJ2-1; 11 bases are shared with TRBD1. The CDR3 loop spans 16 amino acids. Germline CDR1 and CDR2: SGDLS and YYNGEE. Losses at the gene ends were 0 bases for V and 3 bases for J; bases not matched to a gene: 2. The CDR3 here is CASSVAGTGGYNEQFF. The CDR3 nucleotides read TGTGCCAGCAGCGTAGCAGGGACAGGGGGCTACAATGAGCAGTTCTTC.

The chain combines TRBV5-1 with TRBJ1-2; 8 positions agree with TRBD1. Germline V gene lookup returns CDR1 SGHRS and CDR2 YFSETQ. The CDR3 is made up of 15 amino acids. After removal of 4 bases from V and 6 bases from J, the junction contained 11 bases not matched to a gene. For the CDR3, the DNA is TGCGCCAGCAGCCAGGGACAGGCTCCCCATGATGGCTACACCTTC. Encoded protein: CASSQGQAPHDGYTF. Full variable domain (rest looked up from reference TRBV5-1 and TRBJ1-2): KAGVTQTPRYLIKTRGQQVTLSCSPISGHRSVSWYQQTPGQGLQFLFEYFSETQRNKGNFPGRFSGRQFSNSRSEMNVSTLELGDSALYLCASSQGQAPHDGYTFGSGTRLTVV.

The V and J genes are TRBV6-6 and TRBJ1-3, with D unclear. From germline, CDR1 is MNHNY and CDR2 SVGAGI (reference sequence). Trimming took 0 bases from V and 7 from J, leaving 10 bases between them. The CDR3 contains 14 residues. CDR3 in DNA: TGTGCCAGCAGTTACTCTACGTTTGGCAACACCATATATTTT. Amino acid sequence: CASSYSTFGNTIYF.

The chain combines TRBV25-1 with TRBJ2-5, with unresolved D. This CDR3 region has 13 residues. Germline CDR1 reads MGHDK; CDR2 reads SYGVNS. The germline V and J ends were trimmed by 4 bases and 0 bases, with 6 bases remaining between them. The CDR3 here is CASSVSYQETQYF. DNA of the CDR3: TGTGCCAGCAGTGTCAGTTACCAAGAGACCCAGTACTTC.

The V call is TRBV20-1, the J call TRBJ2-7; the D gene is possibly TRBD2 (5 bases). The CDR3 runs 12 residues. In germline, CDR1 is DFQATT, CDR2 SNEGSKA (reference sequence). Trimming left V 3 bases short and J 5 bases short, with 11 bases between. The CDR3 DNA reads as TGCAGTGCTAGTTCGGGAACTAACGAGCAGTACTTC. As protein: CSASSGTNEQYF.

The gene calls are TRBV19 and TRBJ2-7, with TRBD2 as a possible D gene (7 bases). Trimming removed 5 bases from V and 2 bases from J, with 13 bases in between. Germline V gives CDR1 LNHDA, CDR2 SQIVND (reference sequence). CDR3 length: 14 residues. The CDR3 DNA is TGTGCCAGTAGTGCCGAGGGGGGGGCCTACGAGCAGTACTTC. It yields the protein CASSAEGGAYEQYF. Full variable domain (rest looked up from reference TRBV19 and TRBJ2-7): DGGITQSPKYLFRKEGQNVTLSCEQNLNHDAMYWYRQDPGQGLRLIYYSQIVNDFQKGDIAEGYSVSREKKESFPLTVTSAQKNPTAFYLCASSAEGGAYEQYFGPGTRLTVT.

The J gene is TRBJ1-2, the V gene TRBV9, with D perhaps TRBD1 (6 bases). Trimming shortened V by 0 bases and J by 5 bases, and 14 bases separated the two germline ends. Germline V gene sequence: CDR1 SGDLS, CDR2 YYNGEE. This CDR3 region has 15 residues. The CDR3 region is CASSVAPGDPYGYTF. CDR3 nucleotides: TGTGCCAGCAGCGTAGCCCCAGGGGATCCTTATGGCTACACCTTC.

CDR3 in DNA: TGTGCCATCATGGGGACAGGGGGCCCTGCCGGCTCCTACAATGAGCAGTTCTTC. Its protein product is CAIMGTGGPAGSYNEQFF. The chain recombines TRBV10-3 with TRBJ2-1; 12 positions match TRBD1. CDR3 size: 18 residues. Losses at the gene ends were 7 bases for V and 0 bases for J; bases not matched to a gene: 10. The germline V gene has CDR1 ENHRY and CDR2 SYGVKD.

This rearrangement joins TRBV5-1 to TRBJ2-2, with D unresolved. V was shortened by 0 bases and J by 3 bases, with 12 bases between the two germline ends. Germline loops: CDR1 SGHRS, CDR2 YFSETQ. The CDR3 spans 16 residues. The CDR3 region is CASSLGLQKHTGELFF. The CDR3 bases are TGCGCCAGCAGCTTGGGATTACAGAAACACACCGGGGAGCTGTTTTTT.

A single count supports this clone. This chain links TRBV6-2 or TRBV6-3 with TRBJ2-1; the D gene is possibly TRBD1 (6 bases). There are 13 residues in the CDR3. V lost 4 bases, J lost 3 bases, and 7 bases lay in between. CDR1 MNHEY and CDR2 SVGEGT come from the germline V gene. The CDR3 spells CASSLDSYNEQFF. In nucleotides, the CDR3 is TGTGCCAGCAGTTTGGACAGCTACAATGAGCAGTTCTTC.

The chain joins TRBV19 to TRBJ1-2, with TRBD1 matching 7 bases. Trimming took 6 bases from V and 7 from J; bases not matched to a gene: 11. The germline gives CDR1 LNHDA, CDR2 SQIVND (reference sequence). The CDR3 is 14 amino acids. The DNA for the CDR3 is TGTGCCAGTAGCCATAGGGGGCTCCCTCGTGGCTACACCTTC. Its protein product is CASSHRGLPRGYTF.

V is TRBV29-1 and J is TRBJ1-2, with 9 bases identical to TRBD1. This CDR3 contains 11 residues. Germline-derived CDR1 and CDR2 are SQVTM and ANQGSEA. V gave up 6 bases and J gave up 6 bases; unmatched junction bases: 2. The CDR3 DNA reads TGCAGCGTGACAGGGGGGGATGGCTACACCTTC. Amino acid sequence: CSVTGGDGYTF.

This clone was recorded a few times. CDR3 amino acids: CASSPGTANQPQHF. The CDR3 bases are TGTGCCAGCAGCCCCGGGACAGCCAATCAGCCCCAGCATTTT. The chain combines TRBV5-5 with TRBJ1-5; 7 positions match TRBD1. V shed 4 bases and J 3 bases; nucleotides not matched to a gene: 4. There are 14 residues in the CDR3. Germline CDR1 and CDR2: SGHKS and YYEKEE (reference sequence).

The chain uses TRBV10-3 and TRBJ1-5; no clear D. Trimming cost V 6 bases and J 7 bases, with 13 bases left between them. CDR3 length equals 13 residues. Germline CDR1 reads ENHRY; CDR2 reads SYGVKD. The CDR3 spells CAIRGEERQPQHF. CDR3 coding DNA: TGTGCCATCAGGGGAGAGGAGAGGCAGCCCCAGCATTTT.

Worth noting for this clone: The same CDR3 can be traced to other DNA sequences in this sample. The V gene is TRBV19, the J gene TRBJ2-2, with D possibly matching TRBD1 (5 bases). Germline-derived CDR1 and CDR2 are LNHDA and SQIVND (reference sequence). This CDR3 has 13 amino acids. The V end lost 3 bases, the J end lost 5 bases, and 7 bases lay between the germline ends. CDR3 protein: CASSIRVTGELFF. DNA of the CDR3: TGTGCCAGTAGTATCAGGGTTACCGGGGAGCTGTTTTTT.

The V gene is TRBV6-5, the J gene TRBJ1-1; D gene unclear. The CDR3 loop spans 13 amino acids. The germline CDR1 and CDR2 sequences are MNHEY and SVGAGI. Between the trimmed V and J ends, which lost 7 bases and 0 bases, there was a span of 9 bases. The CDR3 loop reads CASIETVNTEAFF. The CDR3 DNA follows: TGTGCCAGCATAGAGACTGTGAACACTGAAGCTTTCTTT.

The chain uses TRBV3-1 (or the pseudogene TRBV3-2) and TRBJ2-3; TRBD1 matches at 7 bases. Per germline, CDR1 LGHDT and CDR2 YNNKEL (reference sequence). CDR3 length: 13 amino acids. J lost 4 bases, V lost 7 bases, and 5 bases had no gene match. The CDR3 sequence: CASNRQGADTQYF. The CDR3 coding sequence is TGTGCCAGCAATAGACAGGGAGCAGATACGCAGTATTTT.

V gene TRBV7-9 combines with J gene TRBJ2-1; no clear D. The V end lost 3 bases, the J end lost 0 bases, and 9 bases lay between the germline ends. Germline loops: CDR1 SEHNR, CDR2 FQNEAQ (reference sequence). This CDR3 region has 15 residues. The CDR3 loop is CASSFQSGSYNEQFF. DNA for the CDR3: TGTGCCAGCAGCTTTCAGTCGGGCTCCTACAATGAGCAGTTCTTC.

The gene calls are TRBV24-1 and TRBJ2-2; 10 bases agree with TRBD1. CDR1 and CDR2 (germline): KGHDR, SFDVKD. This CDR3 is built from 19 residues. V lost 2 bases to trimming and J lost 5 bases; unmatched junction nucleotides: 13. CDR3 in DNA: TGTGCCACCAGTGATTCTCCTGTGCGGGACAGGGGTCTAACCGGGGAGCTGTTTTTT. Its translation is CATSDSPVRDRGLTGELFF.